These 25 T cell receptor beta chains share one sample of origin, sequenced in a study of blood T cell repertoires in COVID-19. Profiled with immunoSEQ multiplex PCR; TCRdb holds only in-frame clones, not every one. The sample lists roughly 180,000 clones; approximately 80% were seen once. Material: PBMCs or T cells enriched from blood (not recorded which). The receptors derive from a man between 45 and 60 years old who had recovered from COVID-19.

This CDR3 reads CASTGAQRDTQYF. The CDR3 DNA follows: TGTGCCAGCACAGGGGCCCAGCGGGATACGCAGTATTTT. This chain connects TRBV2 to TRBJ2-3, with a possible D match to TRBD1 (6 bases). Germline loops: CDR1 SNHLY, CDR2 FYNNEI. The CDR3 is 13 residues long. Deletions cut 7 bases from V and 6 bases from J, with 14 bases between. Using reference TRBV2 and TRBJ2-3 for the parts outside the CDR3, the full variable domain is EPEVTQTPSHQVTQMGQEVILRCVPISNHLYFYWYRQILGQKVEFLVSFYNNEISEKSEIFDDQFSVERPDGSNFTLKIRSTKLEDSAMYFCASTGAQRDTQYFGPGTRLTVL.

The chain is built from TRBV12-3 or TRBV12-4 and TRBJ1-1; D gene ambiguous. The CDR3 has 12 amino acids. Trimming removed 6 bases at V and 5 bases at J, with 10 bases between. This CDR3 reads CASSPPLTEAFF. CDR3 coding DNA: TGTGCCAGCAGCCCCCCACTTACTGAAGCTTTCTTT.

The chain joins TRBV5-4 to TRBJ2-5; TRBD1 matches 7 bases. CDR1 SGHNT and CDR2 YYREEE come from the germline V gene (reference sequence). V lost 3 bases to trimming and J lost 1 base; unmatched junction nucleotides: 9. CDR3 length equals 16 residues. The CDR3 reads CASSSSRQGGQETQYF. In DNA form, the CDR3 reads TGTGCCAGCAGCTCCTCCAGACAGGGTGGCCAAGAGACCCAGTACTTC.

This clone showed up just once. The chain uses TRBV6-5 and TRBJ1-2; no clear D gene. The CDR3 is 12 residues long. CDR1 is MNHEY and CDR2 is SVGAGI in the germline V gene. V was pared by 6 bases and J by 5 bases, with 10 bases between. The CDR3 DNA is TGTGCCAGCAGCCCACAGAATTATGGCTACACCTTC. Protein: CASSPQNYGYTF.

The chain recombines TRBV28 with TRBJ1-2, with TRBD1 identical over 10 bases. Trimming took 6 bases from V and 4 from J; bases not matched to a gene: 8. Germline lookup yields CDR1 MDHEN and CDR2 SYDVKM. The CDR3 has 15 residues. This chain's CDR3 is CASRTGGEQVYGYTF. The CDR3 bases are TGTGCCAGCAGGACAGGGGGCGAACAGGTCTATGGCTACACCTTC.

There are a few counts of this clone. The CDR3, as DNA: TGTGCCAGCAGTGAGGACAATAGCGGGGGGGTCGAGACCCAGTACTTC. It translates to CASSEDNSGGVETQYF. The V call is TRBV25-1, the J call TRBJ2-5, with 11 bases fitting TRBD2. The CDR3 sequence is 16 residues long. With 3 bases clipped from V and 5 bases from J, the junction kept 8 bases outside the gene matches. Germline loops: CDR1 MGHDK, CDR2 SYGVNS.

The V and J genes are TRBV28 and TRBJ1-6; 7 bases align to TRBD1. V dropped 8 bases and J dropped 0; count of bases not matched to a gene: 7. CDR1 is MDHEN and CDR2 is SYDVKM in the germline V gene. The CDR3 loop spans 16 amino acids. CDR3 amino acids: CASVNSGGSYNSPLHF. CDR3 bases: TGTGCCAGCGTGAACTCAGGGGGCTCCTATAATTCACCCCTCCACTTT.

The rearrangement joins TRBV19 to TRBJ2-2; D not certain. This CDR3 is built from 14 residues. Trimming took 4 bases from V and 2 from J, leaving 8 bases between them. Germline assignment: CDR1 LNHDA and CDR2 SQIVND (reference sequence). The CDR3 loop reads CASSSTVNTGELFF. DNA for the CDR3: TGTGCCAGTAGTAGCACGGTCAACACCGGGGAGCTGTTTTTT.

This sequence joins TRBV28 and TRBJ1-2; D might be TRBD1 (6 bases). The V end was cut by 6 bases, the J end by 1 base, with 18 bases between. Germline values: CDR1 MDHEN, CDR2 SYDVKM. The CDR3 covers 16 residues. The CDR3, as DNA: TGTGCCAGCAGAAAAGGCCAGGGGACGCTTAACTATGGCTACACCTTC. Translation: CASRKGQGTLNYGYTF.

This clone was detected a few times. The chain joins TRBV10-3 to TRBJ2-5; D uncertain. The CDR3 is 16 residues long. Between the trimmed V and J ends, which lost 6 bases and 2 bases, there was a span of 19 bases. Germline V CDR1 and CDR2: ENHRY, SYGVKD. CDR3 DNA sequence: TGTGCCATCAGCCCTTCTGAGGTCAAAACTCAAGAGACCCAGTACTTC. Protein sequence: CAISPSEVKTQETQYF.

The genes are TRBV2 and TRBJ1-4; 7 nucleotides align to TRBD1. The CDR3 consists of 14 residues. V shed 8 bases and J 8 bases; nucleotides not matched to a gene: 11. Germline values: CDR1 SNHLY, CDR2 FYNNEI. The CDR3 DNA sequence: TGTGCCAGCGGTAACAGGGGAACTGAGGAAAAACTGTTTTTT. Its protein product is CASGNRGTEEKLFF.

This clone has just one count. The V gene is TRBV20-1, the J gene TRBJ1-1, with D unresolved. CDR3 size: 11 residues. Germline V lookup: CDR1 DFQATT, CDR2 SNEGSKA (reference sequence). The ends were cut back, 3 bases at V and 11 bases at J, with 13 bases in the middle. The CDR3: CSARSGSRAFF. The CDR3 DNA follows: TGCAGTGCTAGGTCGGGGAGTCGGGCTTTCTTT.

CDR3 protein: CASSLTGQGIHYNSPLHF. DNA of the CDR3: TGTGCCAGCAGTTTGACGGGACAGGGCATCCATTATAATTCACCCCTCCACTTT. V usage is TRBV27 and J usage is TRBJ1-6, with 9 bases matching TRBD1. The CDR3 is 18 residues long. Germline assignment: CDR1 MNHEY and CDR2 SMNVEV (reference sequence). J lost 4 bases, V lost 3 bases, and 10 bases had no gene match.

The CDR3 here is CATSESGQGKETQYF. The CDR3 nucleotides are TGTGCCACCAGTGAGTCCGGACAGGGAAAAGAGACCCAGTACTTC. The V gene is TRBV24-1, the J gene TRBJ2-5; TRBD1 aligns across 8 bases. This CDR3 has 15 amino acids. Trimming at V came to 4 bases and at J to 3 bases, leaving 6 bases not matched to a gene. From germline, CDR1 is KGHDR and CDR2 SFDVKD.

J is TRBJ2-1 and V is TRBV7-3, with a weak D call TRBD2 (5 bases). Germline V gives CDR1 SGHTA, CDR2 FQGTGA. This CDR3 region has 15 residues. The V and J ends lost 1 base and 1 base respectively, with 8 bases between them. CDR3 nucleotide sequence: TGTGCCAGCAGCTTAAAACGGGATTCCTACAATGAGCAGTTCTTC. It specifies CASSLKRDSYNEQFF.

The V and J genes are TRBV19 and TRBJ1-5; 10 nucleotides agree with TRBD1. This CDR3 contains 16 residues. V was clipped by 3 bases and J by 6 bases; unmatched bases: 8. Germline CDR1 is LNHDA and CDR2 is SQIVND (reference sequence). The CDR3 nucleotides read TGTGCCAGTAGTATTGGTTGGGACAGGGGTCGTCAGCCCCAGCATTTT. Its translation is CASSIGWDRGRQPQHF.

The chain employs TRBV28 and TRBJ2-7, with D possibly being TRBD1 (6 bases). Germline V gene lookup returns CDR1 MDHEN and CDR2 SYDVKM. The CDR3 loop spans 15 amino acids. The V and J ends lost 5 bases and 0 bases respectively, with 14 bases between them. The CDR3 region is CASSGRQAGSYEQYF. CDR3 DNA: TGTGCCAGCAGTGGTAGACAGGCTGGCTCCTACGAGCAGTACTTC.

J is TRBJ1-2 and V is TRBV5-4; D gene uncertain. Germline CDR1 reads SGHNT; CDR2 reads YYREEE (reference sequence). The CDR3 runs to 13 residues. V lost 2 bases to trimming and J lost 4 bases, with 9 bases between them. In DNA form, the CDR3 reads TGTGCCAGCAGCTTAGACGGAGCCTATGGCTACACCTTC. Encoded protein: CASSLDGAYGYTF.

In its sample, this clone was seen a few times. The CDR3 DNA sequence: TGTGCCAGCAAAGGAGGGTCCGGGTACCAGCCCCAGCATTTT. Protein sequence: CASKGGSGYQPQHF. This chain uses TRBV2 with TRBJ1-5; D gene uncertain. V shed 7 bases and J shed 7 bases, with 17 bases lying between them. The CDR3 spans 14 residues. Germline lookup yields CDR1 SNHLY and CDR2 FYNNEI.

This sequence joins TRBV7-9 and TRBJ2-2; D remains unclear. CDR1 is SEHNR and CDR2 is FQNEAQ in the germline V gene (reference sequence). V was pared by 5 bases and J by 4 bases, with 17 bases between. The CDR3 is 16 amino acids. In nucleotides, the CDR3 is TGTGCCAGCAGCCCTATCGCCCTCTCTACCACCGGGGAGCTGTTTTTT. Protein: CASSPIALSTTGELFF.

The V gene is TRBV4-1, the J gene TRBJ1-2; D might be TRBD1 (6 bases). CDR3 length: 14 amino acids. The V end was cut by 2 bases, the J end by 1 base, with 8 bases between. CDR1 MGHRA and CDR2 YSYEKL come from the germline V gene. This CDR3 reads CASSQRTVNYGYTF. The DNA for the CDR3 is TGCGCCAGCAGCCAACGGACAGTTAACTATGGCTACACCTTC.

The chain uses TRBV5-4 and TRBJ2-1; 8 nucleotides align to TRBD2. Germline values: CDR1 SGHNT, CDR2 YYREEE (reference sequence). The CDR3 is 15 residues long. Trimming removed 4 bases from V and 6 bases from J; junction bases left unmatched: 9. CDR3 residues: CASSKTGTSTNEQFF. The CDR3 coding sequence is TGTGCCAGCAGCAAAACCGGGACTAGTACCAATGAGCAGTTCTTC.

The V call is TRBV6-5, the J call TRBJ2-7, with unresolved D. The CDR3 is made up of 15 amino acids. V was shortened by 0 bases and J by 4 bases, with 13 bases between the two germline ends. Germline loops: CDR1 MNHEY, CDR2 SVGAGI. Written as DNA, the CDR3 is TGTGCCAGCAGTTACTCGAGGAGTACGCCGTACGAGCAGTACTTC. Translating it yields CASSYSRSTPYEQYF.

The rearrangement uses TRBV28 and TRBJ2-7; weak D call: TRBD2 (5 bases). Germline CDR1 and CDR2: MDHEN and SYDVKM. Between the trimmed V and J ends, which lost 3 bases and 6 bases, there was a span of 21 bases. The CDR3 extends over 16 amino acids. CDR3 nucleotides: TGTGCCAGCAGTTTCCAAAGAGGGATATCGACGAGCGAGCAGTACTTC. Translating gives CASSFQRGISTSEQYF.

This clone turned up a few times. The chain employs TRBV19 and TRBJ1-4, with D hard to call. This CDR3 region has 15 residues. Deletions cut 9 bases from V and 5 bases from J, with 19 bases between. The germline V gene has CDR1 LNHDA and CDR2 SQIVND (reference sequence). This CDR3 reads CASRLALTRNEKLFF. In DNA, the CDR3 is TGTGCCAGCAGACTAGCCCTAACGAGGAATGAAAAACTGTTTTTT.